These 15 T cell receptor beta chains were all obtained from the same sample, sequenced in a study of T-cell memory formation after mild COVID-19. TCRdb analysed the 5' RACE reads with MiXCR anew, one entry per CDR3 protein. Here the sample spans about 250,000 distinct CDR3 sequences, less than 20% being singletons. The specimen sequenced was PBMCs or a T cell subset sorted from them (not recorded which). The receptor set was obtained from an adult woman who had mild COVID-19 (a few samples of this study predate the infection). Cell type and time point are not known.

The CDR3 here is CASRGVTSNTGELFF. For the CDR3, the DNA is TGTGCCAGCAGAGGAGTTACCTCGAACACCGGGGAGCTGTTTTTT. The rearrangement joins TRBV6-5 to TRBJ2-2; D gene unclear. CDR3 length: 15 residues. Germline V gives CDR1 MNHEY, CDR2 SVGAGI. The V end was cut by 6 bases, the J end by 0 bases, with 11 bases between.

J is TRBJ2-1 and V is TRBV10-2; 7 nucleotides align to TRBD1. V gave up 6 bases and J gave up 3 bases; unmatched junction bases: 2. CDR3 length equals 13 residues. Germline V gives CDR1 WSHSY, CDR2 SAAADI. CDR3: CASRDRFYNEQFF. CDR3 DNA sequence: TGCGCCAGCAGGGACAGGTTCTACAATGAGCAGTTCTTC.

This clonotype was recorded many times. The CDR3 region is CASSQDLNQPQHF. DNA for the CDR3: TGTGCCAGCAGCCAAGATCTGAATCAGCCCCAGCATTTT. The chain recombines TRBV3-1 with TRBJ1-5; D not resolved. The CDR3 consists of 13 residues. Trimming shortened V by 0 bases and J by 4 bases, and 4 bases separated the two germline ends. Germline loops: CDR1 LGHDT, CDR2 YNNKEL (reference sequence).

At least ten counts were recorded for this clonotype. The rearrangement links TRBV5-1 to TRBJ1-1, with 8 bases aligning to TRBD1. Per the germline V gene, CDR1 is SGHRS and CDR2 is YFSETQ. The V and J ends lost 3 bases and 1 base, in that order; junction bases with no gene match: 2. CDR3 length: 14 amino acids. As DNA, the CDR3 is TGCGCCAGCAGCTCCACAGGGGGGAACACTGAAGCTTTCTTT. Amino acid sequence: CASSSTGGNTEAFF.

A few counts support this clonotype. This chain joins TRBV18 and TRBJ2-3; D is tentatively TRBD1 or TRBD2 (5 bases each). The CDR3 runs 14 residues. The germline gives CDR1 KGHSH, CDR2 LQKENI. V was pared by 0 bases and J by 5 bases, with 9 bases between. In DNA, the CDR3 is TGTGCCAGCTCACCACCGATGGGACGAGATACGCAGTATTTT. This translates into CASSPPMGRDTQYF.

This clonotype was found a few times. The chain recombines TRBV5-1 with TRBJ2-2, with 7 bases fitting TRBD2. Germline V gene sequence: CDR1 SGHRS, CDR2 YFSETQ. The CDR3 has 15 amino acids. V dropped 2 bases and J dropped 1; count of bases not matched to a gene: 2. CDR3 region: CASSLGLVNTGELFF. The CDR3 DNA sequence: TGCGCCAGCAGCTTAGGACTAGTGAACACCGGGGAGCTGTTTTTT.

This clonotype was seen only a few times. This chain joins TRBV18 and TRBJ1-6; TRBD1 aligns across 9 bases. The CDR3 is 14 amino acids. The germline CDR1 and CDR2 sequences are KGHSH and LQKENI. After removal of 4 bases from V and 7 bases from J, the junction contained 2 bases not matched to a gene. CDR3 DNA: TGTGCCAGCTCACGGGACAGGGAAAATTCACCCCTCCACTTT. Translating gives CASSRDRENSPLHF.

This chain uses TRBV7-2 with TRBJ1-1; TRBD1 might be the D (5 bases). This CDR3 contains 13 residues. From germline, CDR1 is SGHTA and CDR2 FQGNSA. Trimming cost V 5 bases and J 6 bases, with 13 bases left between them. The CDR3 nucleotides read TGTGCCAGCAGCCTCAGGGTAGGGGCTGAAGCTTTCTTT. As protein: CASSLRVGAEAFF.

The chain uses TRBV29-1 and TRBJ2-4, with a tentative D call TRBD1 (6 bases). From germline, CDR1 is SQVTM and CDR2 ANQGSEA. The CDR3 is 15 residues long. The germline V and J ends were trimmed by 2 bases and 0 bases, with 11 bases remaining between them. DNA of the CDR3: TGCAGCGTTGAAACAGGGTCCCTAGCCAAAAACATTCAGTACTTC. Its protein product is CSVETGSLAKNIQYF.

This clonotype was counted only a few times. The chain carries TRBV9 and TRBJ2-3, with D possibly called TRBD1 or TRBD2 (5 bases each). This CDR3 has 16 residues. Trimming took 4 bases from V and 2 from J, leaving 17 bases between them. Germline V gene lookup returns CDR1 SGDLS and CDR2 YYNGEE. The CDR3 DNA sequence: TGTGCCAGCAGCCCCCGAGGGGCAATCGCCACAGATACGCAGTATTTT. It codes for CASSPRGAIATDTQYF.

This clonotype has just a few counts. The chain employs TRBV15 and TRBJ1-6; no firm D call. Looked up from germline, CDR1 is LNHNV and CDR2 is YYDKDF (reference sequence). Trimming left V 3 bases short and J 7 bases short, with 10 bases between. The CDR3 contains 14 residues. The CDR3 region is CATSRDLGNSPLHF. The CDR3 coding sequence is TGTGCCACCAGCAGGGACCTTGGGAATTCACCCCTCCACTTT.

This clonotype came up a few times. The chain has TRBV3-1 and TRBJ1-1, with TRBD1 as a possible D gene (5 bases). The V end was cut by 1 base, the J end by 1 base, with 13 bases between. Germline CDR1 reads LGHDT; CDR2 reads YNNKEL (reference sequence). The CDR3 spans 16 residues. CDR3 bases: TGTGCCAGCAGCCAAGGGAATCAAAGGGGGAACACTGAAGCTTTCTTT. This sequence encodes CASSQGNQRGNTEAFF.

The CDR3 reads CASSPTWDEQFF. In nucleotides, the CDR3 is TGTGCCAGCAGCCCCACCTGGGATGAGCAGTTCTTC. The gene calls are TRBV9 and TRBJ2-1; D unresolved. V was pared by 4 bases and J by 8 bases, with 10 bases between. In germline, CDR1 is SGDLS, CDR2 YYNGEE. CDR3 size: 12 residues.

The chain is built from TRBV7-9 and TRBJ2-2, with D possibly TRBD2 on 6 matching bases. V was clipped by 4 bases and J by 1 base, with 16 bases between them. CDR3 length: 17 residues. The germline V gene encodes CDR1 SEHNR and CDR2 FQNEAQ (reference sequence). This CDR3 is CASSYPTGGVNTGELFF. In DNA, the CDR3 is TGTGCCAGCAGCTACCCGACCGGCGGGGTGAACACCGGGGAGCTGTTTTTT.

The V call is TRBV9, the J call TRBJ1-3; D not certain. The germline V and J ends were trimmed by 10 bases and 3 bases, with 17 bases remaining between them. Germline V gene sequence: CDR1 SGDLS, CDR2 YYNGEE. This CDR3 is built from 14 residues. This chain's CDR3 is CACPDVPVGNTIYF. The CDR3 DNA reads as TGTGCCTGCCCCGACGTCCCTGTTGGAAACACCATATATTTT.